This T cell receptor beta chain emerged from a study of shared clonotypes between healthy human individuals. The trim removed 5 bases at V and 8 bases at J, leaving 8 bases unmatched. The germline gives CDR1 SGHTA, CDR2 FQGTGA. The CDR3 runs to 14 residues. For sorted subsets, about 0.2 ug DNA per replicate equaled 30,000 or so T cell genomes. Using immunoSEQ multiplex PCR, the repertoire was profiled, and TCRdb retains in-frame clones only, with some absent. The table has around 750,000 clones, about 74% seen once. The rearrangement uses TRBV7-3 and TRBJ2-1; 8 nucleotides line up with TRBD1. The specimen was memory CD4+ T cells sorted from blood. As for subset: CD45RA-negative fraction. The source is a woman between 25 and 40 years old in good health. DNA for the CDR3: TGTGCCAGCAGCCTTCATCAGGGGGCGTATGAGCAGTTCTTC. Its translation is CASSLHQGAYEQFF.